Included here is one T cell receptor (beta chain) sequence, with context. Its target is unknown. Amplification of TCR beta CDR3 regions used RNA as the template. A set of HTBI primers served as the primers for a first-round RT-PCR of the TCR CDR3. A single record per CDR3 protein comes from TCRdb applying MiXCR to the multiplex PCR reads. The sample records hundreds of thousands of distinct CDR3 sequences, roughly 40% being singletons. This entry belongs to a study of T cells in Graves' hyperthyroidism and ophthalmopathy. Looking at the study overall: At the time of initial diagnosis and before any treatment, peripheral blood was collected. Regarding the study as a whole: Most expanded thyroid clonotypes above 0.001 also appeared in blood.

PBMCs came from less than 11 ml fresh peripheral blood. The germline gives CDR1 SNHLY, CDR2 FYNNEI. V was trimmed by 5 bases and J by 2 bases, leaving 13 bases between them. The CDR3 is made up of 14 amino acids. The origin of this receptor is a man younger than 35 with Graves' hyperthyroidism. This chain joins TRBV2 and TRBJ2-7, with a weak D call TRBD2 (5 bases). Specimen: blood. The CDR3 DNA sequence: TGTGCCAGCAGTTATTCCGGGATCCCCTACGAGCAGTACTTC. This sequence encodes CASSYSGIPYEQYF. The variable domain in full, completed from reference TRBV2 and TRBJ2-7, reads EPEVTQTPSHQVTQMGQEVILRCVPISNHLYFYWYRQILGQKVEFLVSFYNNEISEKSEIFDDQFSVERPDGSNFTLKIRSTKLEDSAMYFCASSYSGIPYEQYFGPGTRLTVT.